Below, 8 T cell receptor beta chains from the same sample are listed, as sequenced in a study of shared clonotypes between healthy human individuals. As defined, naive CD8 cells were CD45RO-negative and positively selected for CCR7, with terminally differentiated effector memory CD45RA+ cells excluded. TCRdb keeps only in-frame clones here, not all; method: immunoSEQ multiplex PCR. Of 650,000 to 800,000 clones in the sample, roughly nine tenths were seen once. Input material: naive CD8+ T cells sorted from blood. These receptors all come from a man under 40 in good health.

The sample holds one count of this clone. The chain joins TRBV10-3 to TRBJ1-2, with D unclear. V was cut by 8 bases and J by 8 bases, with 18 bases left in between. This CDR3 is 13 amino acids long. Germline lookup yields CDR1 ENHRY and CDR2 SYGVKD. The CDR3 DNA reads TGTGCCATCGGAGGACGGGGTGTAGAGGGCTACACCTTC. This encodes CAIGGRGVEGYTF.

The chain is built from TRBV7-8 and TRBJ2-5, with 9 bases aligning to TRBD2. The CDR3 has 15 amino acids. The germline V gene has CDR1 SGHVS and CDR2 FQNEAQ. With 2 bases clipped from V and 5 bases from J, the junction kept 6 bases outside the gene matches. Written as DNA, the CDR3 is TGTGCCAGCAGCTTACTCCTCGCGGGAGGGGAGACCCAGTACTTC. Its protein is CASSLLLAGGETQYF.

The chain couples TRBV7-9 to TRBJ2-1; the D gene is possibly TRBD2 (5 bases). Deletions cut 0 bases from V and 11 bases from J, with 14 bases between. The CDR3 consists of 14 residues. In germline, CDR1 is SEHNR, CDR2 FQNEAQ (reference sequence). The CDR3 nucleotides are TGTGCCAGCAGCTTAGCCGGAGGAGCGCCTCAGCAGTTCTTC. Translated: CASSLAGGAPQQFF. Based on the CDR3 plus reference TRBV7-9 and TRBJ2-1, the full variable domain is DTGVSQNPRHKITKRGQNVTFRCDPISEHNRLYWYRQTLGQGPEFLTYFQNEAQLEKSRLLSDRFSAERPKGSFSTLEIQRTEQGDSAMYLCASSLAGGAPQQFFGPGTRLTVL.

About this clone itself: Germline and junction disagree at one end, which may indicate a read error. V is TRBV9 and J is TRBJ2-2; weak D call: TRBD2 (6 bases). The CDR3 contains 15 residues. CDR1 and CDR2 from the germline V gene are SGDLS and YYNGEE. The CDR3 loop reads CASRVGTQNTGELFF. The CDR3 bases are TGTGCCAGCAGAGTAGGGACTCAGAACACCGGGGAGCTGTTTTTT.

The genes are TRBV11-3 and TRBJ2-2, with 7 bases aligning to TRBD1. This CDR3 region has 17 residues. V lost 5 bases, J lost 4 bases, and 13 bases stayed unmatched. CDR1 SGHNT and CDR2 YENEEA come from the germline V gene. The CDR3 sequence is CASSQRAGQVFTGELFF. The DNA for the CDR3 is TGTGCCAGCAGCCAAAGGGCAGGACAGGTTTTCACCGGGGAGCTGTTTTTT. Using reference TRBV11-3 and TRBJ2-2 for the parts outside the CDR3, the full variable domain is EAGVVQSPRYKIIEKKQPVAFWCNPISGHNTLYWYLQNLGQGPELLIRYENEEAVDDSQLPKDRFSAERLKGVDSTLKIQPAELGDSAVYLCASSQRAGQVFTGELFFGEGSRLTVL.

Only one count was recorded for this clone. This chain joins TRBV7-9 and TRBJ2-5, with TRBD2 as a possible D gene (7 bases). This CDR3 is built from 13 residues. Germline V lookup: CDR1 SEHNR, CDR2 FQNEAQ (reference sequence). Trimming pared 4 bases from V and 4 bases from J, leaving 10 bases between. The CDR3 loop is CASSSRGGETQYF. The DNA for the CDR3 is TGTGCCAGCAGCTCAAGGGGGGGAGAGACCCAGTACTTC.

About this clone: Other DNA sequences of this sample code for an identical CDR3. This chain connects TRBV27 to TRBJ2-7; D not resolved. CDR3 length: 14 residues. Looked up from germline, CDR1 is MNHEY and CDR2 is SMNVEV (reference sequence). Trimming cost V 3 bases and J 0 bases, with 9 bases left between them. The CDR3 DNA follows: TGTGCCAGCAGTTTGGGTAGGGTCTCCTACGAGCAGTACTTC. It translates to CASSLGRVSYEQYF.

The CDR3 protein is CASSTFRGGYTF. The CDR3 region has the DNA TGTGCCAGCAGTACCTTCAGGGGTGGCTACACCTTC. The J gene is TRBJ1-2, the V gene TRBV28; weak D call: TRBD1 (6 bases). V was pared by 5 bases and J by 7 bases, with 11 bases between. The CDR3 sequence is 12 residues long. Germline V gene lookup returns CDR1 MDHEN and CDR2 SYDVKM.